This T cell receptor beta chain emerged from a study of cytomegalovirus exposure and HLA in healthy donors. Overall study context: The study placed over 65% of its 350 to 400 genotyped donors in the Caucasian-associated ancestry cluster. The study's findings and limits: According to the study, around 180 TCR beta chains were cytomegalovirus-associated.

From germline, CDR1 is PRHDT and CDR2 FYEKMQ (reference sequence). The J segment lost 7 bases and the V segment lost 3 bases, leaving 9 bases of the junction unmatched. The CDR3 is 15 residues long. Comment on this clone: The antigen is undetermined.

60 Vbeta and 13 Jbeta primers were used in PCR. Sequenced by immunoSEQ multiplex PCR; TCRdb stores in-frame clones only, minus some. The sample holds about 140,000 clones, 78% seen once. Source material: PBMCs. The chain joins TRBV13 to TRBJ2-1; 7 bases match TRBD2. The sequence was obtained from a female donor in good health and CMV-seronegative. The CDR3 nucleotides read TGTGCCAGCAGCTTGAGGGCTAGCGGACCGAATGAGCAGTTCTTC. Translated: CASSLRASGPNEQFF.